These 19 T cell receptor beta chains were sequenced from one sample in a study of identical twins. MiXCR, applied by TCRdb to the 5' RACE reads, yields one record per CDR3 protein. The sample holds 450,000 or so distinct CDR3 sequences; 14% are singletons and the top ten take approximately 1%. This same sample was also part of a study on yellow fever vaccine responses in identical twins.

What was sequenced was CD4+ T cells sorted from blood. These receptors all stem from a woman aged 18-29 years in good health.

This chain connects TRBV7-8 to TRBJ2-2; D unresolved. V was trimmed by 6 bases and J by 6 bases, leaving 8 bases between them. CDR1 and CDR2 from the germline V gene are SGHVS and FQNEAQ. The CDR3 is 12 residues long. CDR3 nucleotide sequence: TGTGCCAGCAGGACCGATCCCGGGGAGCTGTTTTTT. Residues: CASRTDPGELFF.

This clonotype was observed a few times. The chain carries TRBV11-2 and TRBJ2-5; D not certain. The CDR3 runs to 16 residues. V lost 2 bases to trimming and J lost 2 bases, with 15 bases between them. Germline loops: CDR1 SGHAT, CDR2 FQNNGV. The CDR3 protein is CASSLLVAASQETQYF. CDR3 bases: TGTGCCAGCAGCTTATTGGTCGCCGCTAGTCAAGAGACCCAGTACTTC.

The chain couples TRBV10-3 to TRBJ2-1, with a weak D call TRBD1 (5 bases). Germline V gene sequence: CDR1 ENHRY, CDR2 SYGVKD. Deletions cut 3 bases from V and 3 bases from J, with 18 bases between. The CDR3 has 17 residues. This chain's CDR3 is CAISDNSRQTSYNEQFF. CDR3 bases: TGTGCCATCAGTGACAACTCCCGACAGACAAGCTACAATGAGCAGTTCTTC.

This clonotype was detected many times. This chain connects TRBV12-3 or TRBV12-4 to TRBJ2-3; 10 bases are shared with TRBD2. V lost 1 base to trimming and J lost 4 bases; unmatched junction nucleotides: 5. The CDR3 covers 16 residues. CDR3 in amino acids: CASSLGTSGPADTQYF. The CDR3 nucleotides read TGTGCCAGCAGTTTAGGGACTAGCGGCCCGGCAGATACGCAGTATTTT.

This clonotype was counted only a few times. The gene calls are TRBV28 and TRBJ1-5, with 9 bases fitting TRBD1. The germline V gene has CDR1 MDHEN and CDR2 SYDVKM. The CDR3 covers 15 residues. The junction had 3 bases not matched to a gene; V was cut back by 6 bases and J by 0 bases. In nucleotides, the CDR3 is TGTGCCAGCAGCGGGGACAGGGTTAGCAATCAGCCCCAGCATTTT. Protein sequence: CASSGDRVSNQPQHF.

This clonotype was detected only a few times. The rearrangement links TRBV7-9 to TRBJ2-5; D is unresolved. V lost 10 bases to trimming and J lost 1 base, with 10 bases between them. CDR3 length equals 12 residues. CDR1 is SEHNR and CDR2 is FQNEAQ in the germline V gene (reference sequence). CDR3 DNA: TGTGCCACCCAGCCGGCCCAAGAGACCCAGTACTTC. Its protein is CATQPAQETQYF. Full variable domain (missing parts from reference TRBV7-9 and TRBJ2-5): DTGVSQNPRHKITKRGQNVTFRCDPISEHNRLYWYRQTLGQGPEFLTYFQNEAQLEKSRLLSDRFSAERPKGSFSTLEIQRTEQGDSAMYLCATQPAQETQYFGPGTRLLVL.

This clonotype was observed a handful of times. The chain has TRBV11-2 and TRBJ2-7, with a possible D match to TRBD2 (5 bases). Germline V gene data show CDR1 as SGHAT and CDR2 as FQNNGV. The V end lost 2 bases, the J end lost 1 base, and 12 bases lay between the germline ends. The CDR3 runs to 15 residues. The chain's CDR3 is CASSLSPGRSYEQYF. Here the CDR3 DNA reads TGTGCCAGCAGCTTATCTCCGGGAAGGTCCTACGAGCAGTACTTC.

This clonotype appeared a few times. The chain links TRBV6-1 to TRBJ2-6; a possible D gene is TRBD1 (5 bases). The germline V gene has CDR1 MNHNS and CDR2 SASEGT. The ends were cut back, 8 bases at V and 1 base at J, with 9 bases in the middle. This CDR3 contains 14 residues. CDR3 loop: CASRRVSGANVLTF. The CDR3 DNA reads as TGTGCCAGCCGCAGGGTATCTGGGGCCAACGTCCTGACTTTC.

This clonotype was recorded a few times. This chain joins TRBV6-5 and TRBJ2-4; TRBD2 might be the D (7 bases). Germline values: CDR1 MNHEY, CDR2 SVGAGI. There are 17 residues in the CDR3. Trimming stripped 0 bases from V and 0 bases from J, with 12 bases between. CDR3 sequence (DNA): TGTGCCAGCAGTTACTCGGAGGGGGGGCCAGCCAAAAACATTCAGTACTTC. This sequence encodes CASSYSEGGPAKNIQYF.

This clonotype came up a few times. The chain couples TRBV25-1 to TRBJ1-1; 7 nucleotides agree with TRBD1. The CDR3 extends over 16 amino acids. J lost 1 base, V lost 5 bases, and 10 bases had no gene match. Germline V gene lookup returns CDR1 MGHDK and CDR2 SYGVNS. The CDR3 DNA follows: TGTGCCAGCAGTACTAACTACAGGGGAGAGAACACTGAAGCTTTCTTT. The encoded protein is CASSTNYRGENTEAFF.

The table lists this clonotype with a few counts. This chain connects TRBV29-1 to TRBJ2-7, with D tentatively TRBD1 (5 bases). Trimming shortened V by 1 base and J by 4 bases, and 8 bases separated the two germline ends. Germline V gene lookup returns CDR1 SQVTM and CDR2 ANQGSEA. This CDR3 region has 12 residues. The DNA of the CDR3 is TGCAGCGTTGAAGTTCAGGGTTACGAGCAGTACTTC. Its protein is CSVEVQGYEQYF.

This clonotype was counted between two and nine times. V usage is TRBV15 and J usage is TRBJ2-5, with a possible D match to TRBD1 (6 bases). CDR3 length: 14 amino acids. Germline CDR1 LNHNV, CDR2 YYDKDF (reference sequence). V was trimmed by 8 bases and J by 2 bases, leaving 15 bases between them. The DNA for the CDR3 is TGTGCCACCCGACAACAGGGACGGCAAGAGACCCAGTACTTC. It translates to CATRQQGRQETQYF.

This clonotype was recorded a few times. The chain employs TRBV12-3 or TRBV12-4 and TRBJ1-2; perhaps TRBD1 as D (6 bases). V gave up 5 bases and J gave up 4 bases, with 20 bases separating them. This CDR3 has 16 amino acids. In DNA form, the CDR3 reads TGTGCCAGCAGTCGGAAGACAGGAGGAATGCTCTATGGCTACACCTTC. Its translation: CASSRKTGGMLYGYTF.

This clonotype was detected only a few times. This chain joins TRBV7-2 and TRBJ2-7; 9 nucleotides match TRBD1. The V gene's germline CDR1 is SGHTA and CDR2 FQGNSA. The CDR3 spans 14 residues. V dropped 5 bases and J dropped 3; count of bases not matched to a gene: 5. CDR3 in DNA: TGTGCCAGCAGCCATGGGACAGGGCACTACGAGCAGTACTTC. It yields the protein CASSHGTGHYEQYF.

The J gene is TRBJ2-1, the V gene TRBV6-2 or TRBV6-3; D tentatively fits TRBD1 or TRBD2 (5 bases each). V was cut by 5 bases and J by 10 bases, with 24 bases left in between. This CDR3 contains 16 residues. Germline V gives CDR1 MNHEY, CDR2 SVGEGT. CDR3 amino acids: CASSPRTGTASPEQFF. In DNA, the CDR3 is TGTGCCAGCAGTCCAAGAACCGGGACGGCTAGCCCAGAGCAGTTCTTC.

Note on this clonotype: A much more abundant neighbour one base away suggests this may be a read error. This rearrangement joins TRBV2 to TRBJ2-2; the D gene is possibly TRBD1 (5 bases). Trimming took 5 bases from V and 5 from J, leaving 6 bases between them. The CDR3 has 12 residues. The germline gives CDR1 SNHLY, CDR2 FYNNEI. The CDR3 DNA follows: TGTGCCAGCAGTACAGGTACCGGGGAGCTGTTTTTT. Residues: CASSTGTGELFF.

This clonotype was picked up a small number of times. The chain has TRBV6-2 or TRBV6-3 and TRBJ2-1; 9 bases align to TRBD2. Germline lookup yields CDR1 MNHEY and CDR2 SVGEGT. There are 16 residues in the CDR3. J gave up 2 bases and V 5 bases, and 7 bases lay outside the gene matches. The chain's CDR3 is CASSTLAGEPYNEQFF. For the CDR3, the DNA is TGTGCCAGCAGTACCTTAGCGGGAGAACCCTACAATGAGCAGTTCTTC.

This clonotype has a count of ten or more. J is TRBJ1-2 and V is TRBV5-1, with D uncertain. This CDR3 has 13 residues. V was pared by 0 bases and J by 3 bases, with 6 bases between. Germline V gene data show CDR1 as SGHRS and CDR2 as YFSETQ. CDR3 nucleotides: TGCGCCAGCAGCTTGGAGGGAGACTATGGCTACACCTTC. This encodes CASSLEGDYGYTF.

The chain carries TRBV24-1 and TRBJ1-4, with TRBD1 as a possible D gene (5 bases). The germline gives CDR1 KGHDR, CDR2 SFDVKD. The CDR3 has 14 residues. Trimming pared 4 bases from V and 10 bases from J, leaving 15 bases between. The CDR3 region is CATSETGTDGKLFF. In DNA form, the CDR3 reads TGTGCCACCAGTGAGACCGGGACCGACGGAAAACTGTTTTTT.